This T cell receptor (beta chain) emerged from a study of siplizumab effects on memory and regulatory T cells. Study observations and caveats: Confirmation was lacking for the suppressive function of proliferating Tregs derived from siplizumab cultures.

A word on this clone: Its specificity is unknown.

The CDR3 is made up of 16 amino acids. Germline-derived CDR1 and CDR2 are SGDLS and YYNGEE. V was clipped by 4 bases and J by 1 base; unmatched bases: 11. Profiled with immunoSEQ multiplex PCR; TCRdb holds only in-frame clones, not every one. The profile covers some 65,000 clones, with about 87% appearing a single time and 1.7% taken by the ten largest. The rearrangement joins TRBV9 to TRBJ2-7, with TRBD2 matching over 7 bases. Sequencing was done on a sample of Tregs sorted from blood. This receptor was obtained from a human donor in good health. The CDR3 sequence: CASSPQEGAGSYEQYF. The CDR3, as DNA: TGTGCCAGCAGCCCTCAGGAGGGAGCGGGATCCTACGAGCAGTACTTC.